The table lists the clone carrying this TCR beta chain with a few counts. What it recognizes is unknown. This entry comes from a study of Graves' ophthalmopathy and Graves' hyperthyroidism. Whole-study findings and limits: A model of 13 signatures distinguished ophthalmopathy from stable hyperthyroidism at around 91% sensitivity and approximately 81% specificity.

The study amplified TCR beta CDR3 regions using RNA transcripts. An opening RT-PCR round employed HTBI primers and preceded a second-round multiplex PCR. One entry per CDR3 protein results from TCRdb running MiXCR on the multiplex PCR reads. The sample yields about 550,000 distinct CDR3 sequences, less than 45% seen once. Germline-derived CDR1 and CDR2 are LNHDA and SQIVND (reference sequence). V was clipped by 3 bases and J by 5 bases, with 14 bases between them. The CDR3 length is 14 residues. The authors enrolled newly diagnosed hyperthyroidism patients aged 18 to 65 with under 2 months' duration. Exclusion criteria comprised other autoimmune diseases, uncontrolled infections, pregnancy or lactation in patients. Patients were diagnosed from clinical symptoms, serum thyroxine, TRAb, thyroid ultrasound and orbital computed tomography.

The source material was peripheral blood or thyroid tissue (not recorded which). V gene TRBV19 combines with J gene TRBJ2-7, with D perhaps TRBD2 (5 bases). This sequence was found in an adult man with Graves' hyperthyroidism. In nucleotides, the CDR3 is TGTGCCAGTAGTATCAGCCTAGCTTTCCACGAGCAGTACTTC. Protein product: CASSISLAFHEQYF. Using reference TRBV19 and TRBJ2-7 for the parts outside the CDR3, the full variable domain is DGGITQSPKYLFRKEGQNVTLSCEQNLNHDAMYWYRQDPGQGLRLIYYSQIVNDFQKGDIAEGYSVSREKKESFPLTVTSAQKNPTAFYLCASSISLAFHEQYFGPGTRLTVT.